This record looks at one T cell receptor beta chain sequence and its context. The sample providers were healthy Caucasian people from Russia, aged roughly 6 to 90. Researchers collected roughly 9.8 milliliters of peripheral blood from every single donor. Isolated per sample were at least 7 million PBMCs. This sample is drawn from a study of blood T cells in healthy people across ages. The CDR3 has 11 amino acids. Germline V CDR1 and CDR2: SQVTM, ANQGSEA. V was shortened by 7 bases and J by 9 bases, with 13 bases between the two germline ends. A J-beta primer mix and a sample-barcoded 5' primer were used in a second PCR of about 7 to 11 cycles. A tag from a template-switch adaptor with 12 random nucleotides marked each cDNA molecule. TCRdb re-called the 5' RACE reads with MiXCR, one entry per CDR3 protein. The data contain 700,000 to 850,000 distinct CDR3 sequences, about 55% of them singletons.

Sequenced sample: blood. The chain links TRBV29-1 to TRBJ2-1; D possibly corresponds to TRBD2 (5 bases). The receptor's source is an elderly man in good health. This CDR3 is CSAGVGVEQFF. The CDR3 DNA reads as TGCAGCGCCGGGGTTGGGGTTGAGCAGTTCTTC.